This T cell receptor beta chain was obtained from a study of cytomegalovirus exposure and HLA in healthy donors (dated by TCRdb to 2016 to 2017). A note on the overall study: In an earlier analysis of 587 of the donors, 276 Gb of sequence data and 120 million or so unique TCR beta sequences from roughly 190 million T cells were reported. About 300 gigabases of sequencing data and around 85 million unique TCR sequences made up an early release that covered under 750 HLA-typed donors. Among the approximately 400 genotyped donors, around 79% belonged to the genetic ancestry cluster associated with self-reported Caucasian donors. The study aimed to test whether cataloging public T cell receptors could reveal signatures of past pathogen exposure. The T cell repertoires of 670 or so subjects were profiled by immunosequencing and related to cytomegalovirus serostatus. In addition to the first cohort of 666 subjects, a separate validation cohort of over 90 different subjects was used. To predict cytomegalovirus infection status, the study combined high-throughput TCR immunosequencing, statistical association of individual TCRs with disease status, and machine learning. In a later analysis, previously published TCR beta repertoires from 550 to 750 donors were re-analyzed and high-resolution HLA genotyping was added so that TCR occurrence patterns could be studied. Rather than using new phenotypic data, the later analysis identified candidate immune exposures from TCR beta sequences and from how often those sequences occurred across donors. In an earlier analysis of a few hundred of the donors, high-throughput TCR beta sequencing was used to judge whether each TCR beta V gene segment behaved as functional or pseudogenic. Donor age, sex, ethnicity and CMV serostatus were compiled alongside the repertoire data. Genome-wide SNP genotypes for about 65% of the 666 donors were used in a later genetic analysis, which treated that subset as a discovery cohort. All discovery cohort repertoires had been generated using a single sequencing platform. HLA typing included class I and class II loci at four-digit resolution. Typing coverage differed by locus: A, B, C, DRB1 and DQB1 were typed in about 629-640 donors, DQA1 in about 500, DPA1 in 606, and DPB1 in around 490. Because of strong linkage in the cohort, 5 or 6 DR-DQ haplotypes were treated as single units for association and clustering. Among over 350 genotyped donors of the cohort, an average of about 240,000 unique TCR beta nucleotide sequences were sequenced per donor, roughly a sixth of them non-productive.

Reading the germline V gene gives CDR1 KGHSH and CDR2 LQKENI. After removal of 0 bases from V and 7 bases from J, the junction retains 9 bases not matched to a gene. The CDR3 contains 16 residues, cysteine and phenylalanine counted. Only the CDR3 DNA stays, 48 bases, in frame from base 1. Regarding this clone: There is no known antigen for this receptor. No much larger clone is present one base from it, and per-base qualities are unavailable.

Findings and caveats that apply to the study as a whole: In a later genetic analysis, a missense DCLRE1C variant was associated with V-gene and J-gene trimming of TCR beta chains, and the association was replicated in an independent cohort. When HLA alleles, especially DR and DQ, strongly co-occurred, TCR associations were difficult to assign to individual alleles. A later analysis reported that several top co-occurrence clusters appeared linked to parvovirus B19, influenza, CMV and Epstein-Barr virus. In a later analysis, most CMV-associated TCR beta chains were found to appear HLA-restricted, with HLA associations seemingly driven largely by CMV exposure. Cytomegalovirus status was reported to be diagnosed by the classifier with high specificity and sensitivity in both the original and validation cohorts. Because HLA typing was missing for some donors at each locus, association tests included only the typed subset. This cohort had only TCR beta chains sequenced, and the lack of alpha or paired-chain data limited which features could be detected. Correlated functional status among segregating V segments might reflect linkage disequilibrium, but an unknown experimental factor could not be ruled out. At a false discovery rate of 0.05, a later analysis linked 15,000 to 20,000 TCR beta sequences to specific HLA alleles. In a later genetic analysis, fewer N-insertions in productive TCRs were reported among donors in an Asian-associated ancestry cluster than the approximately 630-donor mean. A further reported finding was that TCR beta sequences accurately predicted the HLA-A and HLA-B alleles for most subjects in the first cohort. According to a later analysis, TCR association rates differed among HLA loci, with DRB1 alleles showing the most associated TCRs and HLA-C alleles showing the fewest. Some IMGT-functional V segments, including TRBV6-2 and TRBV6-3, could not be distinguished by the 87-base-pair reads and were therefore excluded. The presence/absence analyses assumed that sequencing depth was roughly uniform across donors, and that assumption may not be true. In vitro tests confirmed that a few of the cytomegalovirus-associated TCR beta chains recognize cytomegalovirus antigens. CMV serostatus was the only immune exposure information available for the cohort. In an earlier analysis of under 600 of the donors, most TCR beta V segments were observed in productive rearrangements about 90% or about 30% of the time, broadly matching IMGT annotations. The study listed around 160 TCR beta chains as associated with cytomegalovirus. The authors suggested that the approach could potentially be generalized to other disease states and immunological phenotypes. About 15 rarely observed V segments, including chromosome 9 orphons, were excluded from the earlier analysis of a few hundred of the donors because counts were too low. Compared with equally common non-associated chains, HLA-associated TCR beta chains in a later analysis were more clonally expanded and had lower generation probabilities. Most TCR sequences were seen in very few donors, while some public TCRs were found in many individuals. A cluster of highly shared sequence variants was judged likely to represent a technical artifact of the sequencing pipeline.

In total, approximately 700 healthy bone marrow donors made up the cohort. At the time of sampling, all cohort members were nominally healthy, though unrecorded immune exposures were likely present. The donor was CMV seropositive and belonged to the group of 250 to 300 seropositive cohort members. Every donor gave a peripheral blood sample, and the peripheral blood mononuclear cells from that sample were used for TCR beta sequencing. Genomic DNA extraction from the blood cell samples was performed with the Qiagen DNeasy Blood Extraction Kit. Receptors were amplified or captured by the immunoSEQ multiplex PCR assay. For the multiplex PCR, a mixture combining 60 forward primers for TCR Vbeta segments and 13 reverse primers for TCR Jbeta segments was used. Amplification of the CDR3 region of rearranged TCR beta genes was performed with a multiplex PCR assay on genomic DNA. The amplified TCR beta libraries were sequenced on the Illumina HiSeq System as 87-base-pair reads. The source study handled its data this way. A later analysis tallied 75 million to 85 million unique TCR beta chains across the 700 or so repertoires, and some 10 million of those chains were shared by two or more donors. To remove PCR and sequencing errors, raw reads were error-corrected and collapsed into unique sequences using a nearest-neighbor algorithm that merged closely related sequences. V, D and J gene segments were assigned by aligning CDR3 sequences to IMGT reference sequences. Each retained sequence needed at least a six-nucleotide match to both a V gene segment and a J gene segment. A rearrangement counted as productive if the CDR3 had no stop codons and remained in frame with V and J, and every other rearrangement counted as non-productive. CDR3 was defined by IMGT convention, running from the second conserved V-encoded cysteine to the conserved J-encoded phenylalanine. In an earlier analysis of some 550 of the donors, sequences lacking an unambiguous match to a single V gene segment were excluded. In an earlier analysis of 587 of the donors, a V segment was called functional when productive rearrangements were above 56.7%, and segregating when the standard deviation between donors exceeded 5%. A statistical classification framework was developed to diagnose cytomegalovirus status using the catalog of TCR beta chain sequences. A later analysis assigned V and J genes by comparing TCR nucleotide sequences with IMGT/GENE-DB human TR gene sequences. Using the TCRdist pipeline, a later analysis assigned CDR3 sequences along with most-parsimonious VDJ recombination scenarios. In a later analysis, each TCR beta chain was defined by its CDR3 amino acid sequence together with its V-gene family, and reads without a unique V-gene family were excluded. A later analysis removed 592 highly shared, low-generation-probability nucleotide sequences to deal with suspected cross-contamination and a sequencing artifact. In a later analysis, a clonal expansion index for each public chain was calculated from normalized within-repertoire ranks of inferred template counts. Generation probabilities in a later analysis came from a VDJ recombination model fitted to out-of-frame rearrangements, and those results were checked against IGoR. Hypergeometric tests were used in a later analysis to score TCR-TCR, TCR-HLA and TCR-CMV co-occurrence, with a repertoire-size bias correction applied to the TCR pairs. To estimate false discovery rates, a later analysis permuted the HLA or CMV assignments 20 times. In a later analysis, co-occurring TCRs were grouped with DBSCAN, and TCRdist sequence similarity was added when clustering was performed within HLA-allele-positive subsets. Repertoires with fewer than 30,000 or more than 120,000 public chains, plus five repertoires with anomalous nucleotide sharing, were excluded from co-occurrence clustering. TCRdb's version of the immuneACCESS table is confined to in-frame rearrangements and falls short of the full clone set. An unresolved V gene accounts for under half of the shortfall where checked; the remainder is of unknown origin. V and J calls and clone size are as listed in that table; D and trimming were resolved from the DNA. Across this sample there are roughly 190,000 clones, with about 69% seen only once. The ten largest clones add up to approximately 4.6% of the sample.

This receptor chain uses TRBV18 and TRBJ2-5, and 9 junction bases match TRBD1. This receptor was obtained from a man aged 25-45 years in good health and CMV-seropositive. Sequencing was performed on PBMCs. The CDR3 region reads CASSPPGDRVRGTQYF. In nucleotide form, the sequence is TGTGCCAGCTCACCACCAGGGGACAGGGTCCGGGGGACCCAGTACTTC.